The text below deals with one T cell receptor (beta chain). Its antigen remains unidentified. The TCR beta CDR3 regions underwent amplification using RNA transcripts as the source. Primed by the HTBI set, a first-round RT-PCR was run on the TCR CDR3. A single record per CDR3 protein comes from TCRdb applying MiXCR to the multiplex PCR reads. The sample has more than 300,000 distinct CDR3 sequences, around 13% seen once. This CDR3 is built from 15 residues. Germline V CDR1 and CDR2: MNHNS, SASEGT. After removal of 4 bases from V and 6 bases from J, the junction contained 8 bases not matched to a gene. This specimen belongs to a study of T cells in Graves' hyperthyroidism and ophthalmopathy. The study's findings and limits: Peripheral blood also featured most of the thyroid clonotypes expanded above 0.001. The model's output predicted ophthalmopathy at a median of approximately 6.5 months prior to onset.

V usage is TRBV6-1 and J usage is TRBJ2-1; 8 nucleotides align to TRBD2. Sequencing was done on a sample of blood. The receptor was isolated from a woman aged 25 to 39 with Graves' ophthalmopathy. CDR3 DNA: TGTGCCAGCAGTGCCCCCGGGACTAGGTCCAATGAGCAGTTCTTC. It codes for CASSAPGTRSNEQFF.